This T cell receptor (beta chain) was sequenced for a study of regulatory T cells in long-lasting Graves disease. For TCR beta, libraries came from iRepertoire HTBI primers and Arm-PCR of CDR3 regions. TCRdb redid the calling of the multiplex PCR reads with MiXCR, one entry per CDR3 protein. The table has 450,000 to 650,000 distinct CDR3 sequences, 15% to 20% seen once; the top ten hold approximately 25%. This clonotype has at least ten counts. The CDR3 runs 14 residues. The V segment lost 3 bases and the J segment 6 bases; nucleotides outside the gene matches: 6. Germline V gene data show CDR1 as LGHDT and CDR2 as YNNKEL (reference sequence). Time point noted: newly diagnosed GD, antithyroid drugs for less than 3 months. PBMC-extracted RNA yielded the TCR library. In addition, the sample was reused for a study of T cells in Graves' hyperthyroidism and ophthalmopathy. That source adds: The HTBI primer set served for first-round RT-PCR of the TCR CDR3.

This sample comprised peripheral blood mononuclear cells (PBMCs), obtained at new diagnosis, from a patient treated with antithyroid drugs. The genes are TRBV3-1 and TRBJ2-7; TRBD2 aligns across 9 bases. This clonotype was sampled from a middle-aged woman with Graves disease. The CDR3 DNA follows: TGTGCCAGCAGCCAGCGGGGGGGGATTGGCGAGCAGTACTTC. Translated, it gives CASSQRGGIGEQYF.